This T cell receptor (beta chain) comes out of a study of beta chain features in type 1 diabetes. Study details: Regarding age, gender and cell yields, patients proved similar to healthy donors.

CDR3 length equals 13 residues. V gave up 0 bases and J gave up 1 base, with 4 bases separating them. Germline CDR1 is MNHEY and CDR2 is SVGAGI. cDNA synthesis used the whole RNA isolate, giving expressed TCRB sequences. Repertoires were generated with immunoSEQ multiplex PCR, while TCRdb's copy carries only in-frame clones and drops some. The table records a few hundred thousand clones, approximately 16% of them present only once. The V and J genes are TRBV6-5 and TRBJ2-7; the D is unclear. The sequence came from a woman under 30 in good health. The material sequenced was naive CD4+ T cells from blood. The CDR3 sequence: CASSYSQSYEQYF. CDR3 DNA sequence: TGTGCCAGCAGTTACTCCCAGTCCTACGAGCAGTACTTC.